The entry that follows covers one T cell receptor (beta chain) sequence. Its antigen remains unknown. This sample was taken from a study of T-cell memory formation after mild COVID-19. The V gene lost 2 bases and the J gene lost 2 bases, with 18 bases spanning the gap. Germline V lookup: CDR1 ENHRY, CDR2 SYGVKD. This CDR3 contains 17 residues. Study-wide results and limits: Cross-reactive memory apparently joined, as some responding clones appeared in pre-infection memory. Shrinking CD4+ clones resided mostly in CM and EM, and CD8+ ones in EMRA. Nothing showed for sure that second-wave clones peaking on day 37 were SARS-CoV-2 specific.

Constant-segment primers served in 5'RACE that generated TCR alpha and TCR beta cDNA libraries bearing sample barcodes and UMIs. TCRdb reprocessed the 5' RACE reads via MiXCR and lists one record per CDR3 protein. The top ten clones hold about 3.8% of a sample with around 210,000 distinct CDR3 sequences, about 9.2% of them seen once. This sequence joins TRBV10-3 and TRBJ1-2; perhaps TRBD1 as D (6 bases). Material: PBMCs or a T cell subset sorted from them (not recorded which). The clonotype comes from a man aged 18 to 30 who had mild COVID-19 (a few samples of this study predate the infection). Cell type and time point are not known. CDR3 nucleotide sequence: TGTGCCATCAGTGAGAGTTTAACAGGGTACCGGAACTATGGCTACACCTTC. This gives the protein CAISESLTGYRNYGYTF.